Listed here are 3 T cell receptor beta chains from one sample, sequenced in a study of T cell responses to AZD1222 COVID-19 vaccine. Data came from immunoSEQ multiplex PCR; TCRdb stores just in-frame clones and leaves some out. The data show around 150,000 clones, roughly 89% seen once. The source material was peripheral blood, sampled 28 days after the second dose of the MenACWY control vaccine. The receptors shown here come from an adult who received the MenACWY meningococcal vaccine as a control.

V is TRBV19 and J is TRBJ2-1; D is unresolved. CDR3 size: 17 residues. Trimming removed 2 bases from V and 0 bases from J, with 14 bases in between. Germline V CDR1 and CDR2: LNHDA, SQIVND (reference sequence). Here the CDR3 reads CASSIIRQASSYNEQFF. The CDR3 DNA reads TGTGCCAGTAGTATAATCAGGCAGGCGAGCTCCTACAATGAGCAGTTCTTC. Together with reference TRBV19 and TRBJ2-1, the CDR3 gives the full variable domain: DGGITQSPKYLFRKEGQNVTLSCEQNLNHDAMYWYRQDPGQGLRLIYYSQIVNDFQKGDIAEGYSVSREKKESFPLTVTSAQKNPTAFYLCASSIIRQASSYNEQFFGPGTRLTVL.

The chain uses TRBV21-1 and TRBJ2-5; the listed D gene, TRBD2, was not tested against the DNA. TRBV21-1 is given as a pseudogene. This CDR3 region has 13 residues. The CDR3 nucleotides are TGTGCCAGCAGCAAAGCATCCACTGGGACCCAGTACTTC. Protein sequence: CASSKASTGTQYF.

The chain's CDR3 is CASSLGSRRYGYTF. In nucleotides, the CDR3 is TGTGCCAGCAGCTTAGGTAGCAGAAGGTATGGCTACACCTTC. The chain is built from TRBV7-9 and TRBJ1-2, with D unresolved. From germline, CDR1 is SEHNR and CDR2 FQNEAQ (reference sequence). The V end was cut by 1 base, the J end by 5 bases, with 11 bases between. The CDR3 loop spans 14 amino acids.